This T cell receptor (beta chain) is from a study of cytomegalovirus exposure and HLA in healthy donors. Findings and limits, study-wide: CMV serostatus was the sole immune exposure data available. The authors later linked a missense DCLRE1C variant to TCR beta V- and J-gene trimming. Further analysis, carried out later, found HLA-associated TCR beta chains more clonally expanded than equally common other chains. For most TCR beta V segments, an earlier analysis put the productive rate at about 90% or about 30% of the time.

The V gene lost 4 bases and the J gene lost 2 bases, with 15 bases spanning the gap. The CDR3 has 15 amino acids. The germline V gene has CDR1 SGHRS and CDR2 YFSETQ. Concerning this clone: What it binds is not known.

The study ran its PCR with 60 Vbeta and 13 Jbeta primers. The protocol was immunoSEQ multiplex PCR, while the TCRdb copy is restricted to in-frame clones and leaves out a portion. The sample lists approximately 110,000 clones, approximately 78% seen once, with around 3.6% in the top ten. Sequencing was performed on PBMCs. The V call is TRBV5-1, the J call TRBJ1-2, with a tentative D call TRBD1 (5 bases). The clonotype originates from a man aged 40-49 years in good health and CMV-seronegative. Here the CDR3 reads CASSGNTGPNYGYTF. The DNA of the CDR3 is TGCGCCAGCAGCGGAAATACAGGCCCCAACTATGGCTACACCTTC.